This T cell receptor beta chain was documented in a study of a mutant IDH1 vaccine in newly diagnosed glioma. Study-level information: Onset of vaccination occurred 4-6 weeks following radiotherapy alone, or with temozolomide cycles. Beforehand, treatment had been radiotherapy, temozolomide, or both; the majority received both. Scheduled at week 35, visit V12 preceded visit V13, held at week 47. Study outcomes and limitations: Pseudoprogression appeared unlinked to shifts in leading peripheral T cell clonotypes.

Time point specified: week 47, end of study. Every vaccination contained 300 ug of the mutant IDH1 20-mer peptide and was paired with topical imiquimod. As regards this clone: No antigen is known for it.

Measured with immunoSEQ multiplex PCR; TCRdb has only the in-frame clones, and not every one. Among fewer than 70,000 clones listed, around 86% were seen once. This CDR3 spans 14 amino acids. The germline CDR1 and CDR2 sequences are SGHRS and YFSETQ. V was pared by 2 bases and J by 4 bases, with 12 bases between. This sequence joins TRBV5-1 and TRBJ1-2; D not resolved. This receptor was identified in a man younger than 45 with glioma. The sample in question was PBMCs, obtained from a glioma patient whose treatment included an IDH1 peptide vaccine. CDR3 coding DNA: TGCGCCAGCAGCTTCCGGAGGGTAGGCTATGGCTACACCTTC. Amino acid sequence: CASSFRRVGYGYTF.